The 17 T cell receptor beta chains presented below share a single source sample, sequenced in a study of cytomegalovirus exposure and HLA in healthy donors (dated by TCRdb to 2017 to 2019). Library creation used the immunoSEQ multiplex PCR assay. TCRdb provides this immuneACCESS table in a form limited to in-frame rearrangements. Some clones are lacking; in checked studies, under half of them reflect an unresolved V gene, and why the rest are absent is not known. Counted in this sample were 170,000 or so clones; approximately 81% of them appeared once. The ten largest make up roughly 15% of the sample. Sequencing was done on a sample of PBMCs. All receptors derive from a man aged 18 to 30 in good health and CMV-seropositive.

The chain has TRBV18 and TRBJ2-5; TRBD2 agrees at 13 bases. The length of the CDR3 is 16 residues. The ends lost 5 bases at V and 1 base at J; junction bases unmatched: 4. CDR1 is KGHSH, CDR2 LQKENI, per germline. The CDR3 reads CASSTLAGGPQETQYF. DNA for the CDR3: TGTGCCAGCTCAACACTAGCGGGAGGGCCCCAAGAGACCCAGTACTTC.

This rearrangement joins TRBV5-1 to TRBJ2-3; 10 positions match TRBD1. V gave up 5 bases and J gave up 6 bases; unmatched junction bases: 9. Per the germline V gene, CDR1 is SGHRS and CDR2 is YFSETQ. The length of the CDR3 is 15 residues. The CDR3 nucleotides are TGCGCCAGCAGTGACAGGGGGCGCGGAATTGATACGCAGTATTTT. The encoded protein is CASSDRGRGIDTQYF.

In this sample, this clone turned up a few times. This chain joins TRBV10-1 and TRBJ1-4; TRBD1 matches 10 bases. This CDR3 is built from 14 residues. Trimming at V came to 3 bases and at J to 8 bases, leaving 3 bases not matched to a gene. CDR1 and CDR2 from the germline V gene are WNHNN and SYGVQD (reference sequence). CDR3 protein: CASSEAGQGEKLFF. CDR3 bases: TGCGCCAGCAGTGAAGCGGGACAGGGGGAAAAACTGTTTTTT.

The chain links TRBV28 to TRBJ2-7, with 7 positions matching TRBD2. Unmatched junction bases numbered 11, after V lost 6 bases and J lost 3 bases. The CDR3 spans 15 residues. CDR1 is MDHEN and CDR2 is SYDVKM in the germline V gene. Here the CDR3 DNA reads TGTGCCAGCAGCAGACAGCGGGAAATACACTACGAGCAGTACTTC. Its translation is CASSRQREIHYEQYF.

The chain joins TRBV30 to TRBJ2-1, with 13 bases matching TRBD2. J gave up 8 bases and V 1 base, and 2 bases lay outside the gene matches. Germline CDR1 GTSNPN, CDR2 SVGIG (reference sequence). This CDR3 is 14 amino acids long. The CDR3 DNA follows: TGTGCCTGGAGTGGGACTAGCGGGAGCCATGAGCAGTTCTTC. It encodes CAWSGTSGSHEQFF.

The chain is built from TRBV4-1 and TRBJ1-1; 7 nucleotides line up with TRBD1. The CDR3 runs 15 residues. Germline V gene data show CDR1 as MGHRA and CDR2 as YSYEKL. V trimming: 10 bases; J trimming: 2 bases; junction bases outside the gene matches: 13. The CDR3 bases are TGCGCCACTTCGTTTCGACAGGGAGGAAACACTGAAGCTTTCTTT. It codes for CATSFRQGGNTEAFF.

The V call is TRBV10-3, the J call TRBJ2-3; D unclear. Germline lookup yields CDR1 ENHRY and CDR2 SYGVKD. Trimming removed 8 bases at V and 2 bases at J, with 8 bases between. The CDR3 totals 12 residues. CDR3 in amino acids: CAIGAATDTQYF. DNA of the CDR3: TGTGCCATCGGAGCAGCCACAGATACGCAGTATTTT.

This clone is a singleton in its sample. The V and J genes are TRBV23-1 and TRBJ2-2; tentatively, D is TRBD2 (6 bases). TRBV23-1 is labeled an ORF, and its function is uncertain. This CDR3 is 15 amino acids long. Deletions cut 5 bases from V and 5 bases from J, with 15 bases between. CDR3 nucleotide sequence: TGCGCCAGCAGTGGAGGGCCTAGGATGACCGGGGAGCTGTTTTTT. Encoded protein: CASSGGPRMTGELFF.

This rearrangement joins TRBV7-9 to TRBJ2-7; tentatively, D is TRBD1 (5 bases). CDR1 is SEHNR, CDR2 FQNEAQ, per germline (reference sequence). Trimming took off 10 bases at V and 2 bases at J, with 15 bases between the two ends. CDR3 length: 13 residues. The CDR3 DNA is TGTGCCACTTCTTTCAGGGTCCCCTACGAGCAGTACTTC. Translated: CATSFRVPYEQYF. Supplemented by reference TRBV7-9 and TRBJ2-7, the full variable domain reads DTGVSQNPRHKITKRGQNVTFRCDPISEHNRLYWYRQTLGQGPEFLTYFQNEAQLEKSRLLSDRFSAERPKGSFSTLEIQRTEQGDSAMYLCATSFRVPYEQYFGPGTRLTVT.

This clone has just a few counts. The V and J genes are TRBV4-1 and TRBJ2-7, with D perhaps matching TRBD2 (5 bases). CDR1 and CDR2 (germline): MGHRA, YSYEKL. The CDR3 runs 13 residues. Trimming removed 4 bases at V and 6 bases at J, with 13 bases between. CDR3 coding DNA: TGCGCCAGCAGCCCCGGTTCGGGGTTCGAGCAGTACTTC. Translation gives CASSPGSGFEQYF.

The CDR3 loop reads CASNVAGGLEQYF. The CDR3 nucleotides read TGCGCCAGCAATGTAGCGGGGGGTCTCGAGCAGTACTTC. V usage is TRBV5-1 and J usage is TRBJ2-7; TRBD2 matches 10 bases. The CDR3 is 13 amino acids. Germline CDR1 reads SGHRS; CDR2 reads YFSETQ. Trimming removed 6 bases from V and 6 bases from J; junction bases left unmatched: 6.

V gene TRBV19 combines with J gene TRBJ2-3; D gene unclear. Trimming shortened V by 6 bases and J by 0 bases, and 4 bases separated the two germline ends. The CDR3 sequence is 12 residues long. In germline, CDR1 is LNHDA, CDR2 SQIVND (reference sequence). CDR3 residues: CASRTSTDTQYF. The CDR3 DNA reads as TGTGCCAGTAGGACAAGCACAGATACGCAGTATTTT.

The chain has TRBV4-1 and TRBJ2-2, with D perhaps matching TRBD2 (6 bases). V was shortened by 9 bases and J by 0 bases, with 14 bases between the two germline ends. The germline V gene encodes CDR1 MGHRA and CDR2 YSYEKL. The CDR3 extends over 15 amino acids. Here the CDR3 DNA reads TGCGCCAGGGCTCCGGGACTTCCGAACACCGGGGAGCTGTTTTTT. It is translated as CARAPGLPNTGELFF.

The J gene is TRBJ1-1, the V gene TRBV5-1; D is unresolved. Germline-derived CDR1 and CDR2 are SGHRS and YFSETQ. This CDR3 has 15 amino acids. With 0 bases removed from V and 5 bases from J, the gap between germline ends came to 14 bases. CDR3 sequence reads: CASSLEGATGTEAFF. Here the CDR3 DNA reads TGCGCCAGCAGCTTGGAAGGAGCTACGGGGACTGAAGCTTTCTTT.

This clone was seen only once. The rearrangement joins TRBV6-1 to TRBJ2-1, with 7 bases that match TRBD2. CDR3 size: 15 residues. CDR1 is MNHNS, CDR2 SASEGT, per germline. V shed 1 base, J shed 9 bases, and the junction held 9 bases outside the gene matches. The DNA for the CDR3 is TGTGCCAGCAGTGAAGTAAGCGGGGCCGCACGTGAGCAGTTCTTC. Translated: CASSEVSGAAREQFF.

The chain has TRBV29-1 and TRBJ1-2, with 11 positions matching TRBD1. Trimming at V came to 7 bases and at J to 6 bases, leaving 4 bases not matched to a gene. The CDR3 totals 12 residues. Germline lookup yields CDR1 SQVTM and CDR2 ANQGSEA. The CDR3 is CSGRDRGDGYTF. For the CDR3, the DNA is TGCAGCGGCCGGGACAGGGGGGATGGCTACACCTTC. The full variable domain, rest sourced from reference TRBV29-1 and TRBJ1-2, is SAVISQKPSRDICQRGTSLTIQCQVDSQVTMMFWYRQQPGQSLTLIATANQGSEATYESGFVIDKFPISRPNLTFSTLTVSNMSPEDSSIYLCSGRDRGDGYTFGSGTRLTVV.

The rearrangement uses TRBV9 and TRBJ1-5, with TRBD1 matching over 7 bases. V gave up 4 bases and J gave up 2 bases; unmatched junction bases: 15. The CDR3 has 18 amino acids. Germline assignment: CDR1 SGDLS and CDR2 YYNGEE. The chain's CDR3 is CASSLAGQKEIGNQPQHF. DNA for the CDR3: TGTGCCAGCAGCCTTGCGGGACAGAAGGAAATAGGCAATCAGCCCCAGCATTTT.